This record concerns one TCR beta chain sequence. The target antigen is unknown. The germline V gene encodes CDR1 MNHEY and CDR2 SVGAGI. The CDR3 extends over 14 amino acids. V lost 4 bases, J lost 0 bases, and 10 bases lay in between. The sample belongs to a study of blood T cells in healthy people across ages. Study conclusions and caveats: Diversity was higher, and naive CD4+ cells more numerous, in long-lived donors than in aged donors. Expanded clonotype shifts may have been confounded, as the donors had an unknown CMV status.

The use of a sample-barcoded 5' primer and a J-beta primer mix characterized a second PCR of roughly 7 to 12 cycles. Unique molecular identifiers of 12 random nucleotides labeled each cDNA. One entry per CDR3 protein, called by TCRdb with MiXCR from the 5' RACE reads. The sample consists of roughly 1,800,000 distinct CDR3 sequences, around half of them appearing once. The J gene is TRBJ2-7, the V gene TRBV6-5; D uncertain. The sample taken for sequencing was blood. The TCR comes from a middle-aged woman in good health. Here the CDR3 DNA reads TGTGCCAGCAGTTCCGGGCAGCGCTCCTACGAGCAGTACTTC. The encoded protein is CASSSGQRSYEQYF.